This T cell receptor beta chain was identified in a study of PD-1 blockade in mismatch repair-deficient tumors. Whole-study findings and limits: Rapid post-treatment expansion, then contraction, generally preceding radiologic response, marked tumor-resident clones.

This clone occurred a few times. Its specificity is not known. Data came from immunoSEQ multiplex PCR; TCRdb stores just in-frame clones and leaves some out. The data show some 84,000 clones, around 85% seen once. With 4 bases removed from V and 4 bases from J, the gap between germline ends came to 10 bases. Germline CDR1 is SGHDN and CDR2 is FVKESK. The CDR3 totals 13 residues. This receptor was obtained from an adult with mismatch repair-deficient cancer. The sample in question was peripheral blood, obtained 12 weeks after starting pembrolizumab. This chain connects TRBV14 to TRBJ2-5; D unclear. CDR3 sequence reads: CASSLLMGETQYF. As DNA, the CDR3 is TGTGCCAGCAGCCTCTTAATGGGAGAGACCCAGTACTTC.